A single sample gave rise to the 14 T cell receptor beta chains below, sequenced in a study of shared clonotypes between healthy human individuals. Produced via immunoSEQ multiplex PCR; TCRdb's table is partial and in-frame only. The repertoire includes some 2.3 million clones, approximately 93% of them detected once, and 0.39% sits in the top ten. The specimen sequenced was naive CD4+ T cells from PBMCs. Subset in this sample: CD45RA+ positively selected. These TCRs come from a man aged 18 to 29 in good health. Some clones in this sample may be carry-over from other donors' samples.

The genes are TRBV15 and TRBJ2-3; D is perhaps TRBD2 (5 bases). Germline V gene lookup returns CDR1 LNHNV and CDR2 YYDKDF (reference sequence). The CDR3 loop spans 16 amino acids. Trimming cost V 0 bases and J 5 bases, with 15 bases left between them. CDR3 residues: CATSRDLSGIGDTQYF. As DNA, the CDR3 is TGTGCCACCAGCAGAGATCTCTCCGGGATTGGAGATACGCAGTATTTT.

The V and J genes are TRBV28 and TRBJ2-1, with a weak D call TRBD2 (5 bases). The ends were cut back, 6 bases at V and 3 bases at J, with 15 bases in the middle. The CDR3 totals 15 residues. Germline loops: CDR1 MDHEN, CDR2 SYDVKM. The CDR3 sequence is CASSLGLLDYNEQFF. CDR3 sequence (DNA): TGTGCCAGCAGCCTCGGACTGTTGGACTACAATGAGCAGTTCTTC.

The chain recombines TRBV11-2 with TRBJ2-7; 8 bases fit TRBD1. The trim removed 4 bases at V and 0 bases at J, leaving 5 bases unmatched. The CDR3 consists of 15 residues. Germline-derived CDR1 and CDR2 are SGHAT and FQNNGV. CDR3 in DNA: TGTGCCAGCAGCTCCGGACAGGGCTTCTCCTACGAGCAGTACTTC. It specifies CASSSGQGFSYEQYF.

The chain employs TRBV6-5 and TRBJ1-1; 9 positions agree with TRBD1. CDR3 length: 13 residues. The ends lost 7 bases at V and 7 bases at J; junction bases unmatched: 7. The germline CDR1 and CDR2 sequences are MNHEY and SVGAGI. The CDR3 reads CASIRGQGYEAFF. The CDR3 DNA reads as TGTGCCAGCATAAGGGGACAGGGTTATGAAGCTTTCTTT.

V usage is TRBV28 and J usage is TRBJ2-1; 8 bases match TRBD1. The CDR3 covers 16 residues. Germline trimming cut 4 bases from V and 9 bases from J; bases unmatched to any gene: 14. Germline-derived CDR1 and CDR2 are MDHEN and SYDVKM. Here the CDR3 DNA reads TGTGCCAGCAGTTCTCCAGGGGGCTTGAGGAACATTGAGCAGTTCTTC. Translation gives CASSSPGGLRNIEQFF.

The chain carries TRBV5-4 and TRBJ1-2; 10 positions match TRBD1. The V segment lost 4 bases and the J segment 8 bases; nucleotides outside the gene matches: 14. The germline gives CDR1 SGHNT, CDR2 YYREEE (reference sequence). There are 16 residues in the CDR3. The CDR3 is CASSPIRTGGKEGYTF. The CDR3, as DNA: TGTGCCAGCAGCCCGATCCGGACAGGGGGAAAAGAAGGCTACACCTTC.

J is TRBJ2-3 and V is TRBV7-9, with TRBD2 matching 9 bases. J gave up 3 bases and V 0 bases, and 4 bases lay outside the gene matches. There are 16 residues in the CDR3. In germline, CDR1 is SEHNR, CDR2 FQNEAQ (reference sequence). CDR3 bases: TGTGCCAGCAGCTTAGCGGTAGCGGGAGTGACAGATACGCAGTATTTT. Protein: CASSLAVAGVTDTQYF.

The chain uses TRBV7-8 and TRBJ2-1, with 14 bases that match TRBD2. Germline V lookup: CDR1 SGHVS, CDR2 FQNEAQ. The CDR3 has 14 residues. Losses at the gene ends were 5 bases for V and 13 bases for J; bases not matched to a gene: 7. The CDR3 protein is CASSPRLAGGFQFF. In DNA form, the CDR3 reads TGTGCCAGCAGCCCGAGACTAGCGGGAGGGTTCCAGTTCTTC.

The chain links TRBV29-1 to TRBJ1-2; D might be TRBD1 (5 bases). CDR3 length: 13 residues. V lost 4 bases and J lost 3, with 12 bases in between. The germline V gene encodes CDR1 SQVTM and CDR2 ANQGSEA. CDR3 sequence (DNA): TGCAGCGTTGGTGACCGGGACTACTATGGCTACACCTTC. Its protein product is CSVGDRDYYGYTF.

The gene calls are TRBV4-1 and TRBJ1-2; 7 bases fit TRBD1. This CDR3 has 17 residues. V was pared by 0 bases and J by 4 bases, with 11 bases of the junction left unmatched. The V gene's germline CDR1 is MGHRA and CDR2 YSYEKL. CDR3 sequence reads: CASSQDPSGGPSYGYTF. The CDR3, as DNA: TGCGCCAGCAGCCAAGACCCTTCAGGGGGTCCTAGCTATGGCTACACCTTC.

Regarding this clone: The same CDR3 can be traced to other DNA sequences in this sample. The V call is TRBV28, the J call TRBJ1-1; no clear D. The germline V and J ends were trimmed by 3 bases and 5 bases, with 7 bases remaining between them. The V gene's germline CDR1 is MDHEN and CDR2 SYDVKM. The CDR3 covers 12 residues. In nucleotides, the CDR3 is TGTGCCAGCAGTTTGCCCCAGACTGAAGCTTTCTTT. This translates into CASSLPQTEAFF.

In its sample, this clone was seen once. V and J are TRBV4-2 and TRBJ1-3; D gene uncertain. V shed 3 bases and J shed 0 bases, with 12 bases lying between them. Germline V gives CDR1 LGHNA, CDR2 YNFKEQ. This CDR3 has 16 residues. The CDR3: CASSHVAGSSGNTIYF. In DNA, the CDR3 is TGTGCCAGCAGCCACGTTGCCGGGAGCTCTGGAAACACCATATATTTT.

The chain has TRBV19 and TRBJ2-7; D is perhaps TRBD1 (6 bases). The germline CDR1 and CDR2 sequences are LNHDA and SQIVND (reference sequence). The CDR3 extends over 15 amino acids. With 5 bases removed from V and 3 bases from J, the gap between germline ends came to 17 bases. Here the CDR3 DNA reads TGTGCCAGTAGTCCGGCCGACAGGCGACTCTACGAGCAGTACTTC. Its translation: CASSPADRRLYEQYF.

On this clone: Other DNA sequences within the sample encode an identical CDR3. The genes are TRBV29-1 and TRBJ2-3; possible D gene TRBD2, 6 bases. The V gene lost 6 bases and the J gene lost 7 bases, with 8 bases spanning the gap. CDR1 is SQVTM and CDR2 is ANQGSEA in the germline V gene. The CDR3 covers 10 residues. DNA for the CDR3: TGCAGCGTCGGGAGTTATACGCAGTATTTT. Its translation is CSVGSYTQYF.